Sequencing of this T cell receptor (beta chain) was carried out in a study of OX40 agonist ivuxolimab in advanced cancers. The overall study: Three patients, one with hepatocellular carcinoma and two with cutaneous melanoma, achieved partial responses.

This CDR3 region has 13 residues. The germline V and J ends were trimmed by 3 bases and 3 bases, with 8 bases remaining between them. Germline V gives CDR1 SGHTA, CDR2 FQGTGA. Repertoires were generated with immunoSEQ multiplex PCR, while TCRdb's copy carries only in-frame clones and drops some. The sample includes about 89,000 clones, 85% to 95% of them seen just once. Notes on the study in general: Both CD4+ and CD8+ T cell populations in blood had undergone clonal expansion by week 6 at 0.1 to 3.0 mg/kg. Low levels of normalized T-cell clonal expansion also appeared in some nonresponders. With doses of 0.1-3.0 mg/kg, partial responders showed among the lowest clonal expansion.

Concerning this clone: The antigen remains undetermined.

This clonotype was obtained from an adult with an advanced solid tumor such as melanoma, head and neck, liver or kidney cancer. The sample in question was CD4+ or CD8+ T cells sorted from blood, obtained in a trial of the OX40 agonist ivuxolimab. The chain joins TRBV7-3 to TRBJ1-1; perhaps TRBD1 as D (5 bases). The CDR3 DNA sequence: TGTGCCAGCAGCTTTTCCAGGGACACTGAAGCTTTCTTT. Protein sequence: CASSFSRDTEAFF.